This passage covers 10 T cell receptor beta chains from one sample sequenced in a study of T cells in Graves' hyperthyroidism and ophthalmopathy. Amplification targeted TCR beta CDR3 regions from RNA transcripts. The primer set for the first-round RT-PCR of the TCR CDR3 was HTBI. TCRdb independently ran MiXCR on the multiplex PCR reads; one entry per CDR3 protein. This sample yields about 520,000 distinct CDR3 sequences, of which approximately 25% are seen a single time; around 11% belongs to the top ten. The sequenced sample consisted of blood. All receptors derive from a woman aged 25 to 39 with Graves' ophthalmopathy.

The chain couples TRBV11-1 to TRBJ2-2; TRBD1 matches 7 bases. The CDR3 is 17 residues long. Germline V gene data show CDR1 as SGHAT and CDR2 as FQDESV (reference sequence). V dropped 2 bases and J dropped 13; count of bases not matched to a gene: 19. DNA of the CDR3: TGTGCCAGCAGCTTAAGAACCGGGACAGCAGTGGGCCGGGTGCTGTTTTTT. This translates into CASSLRTGTAVGRVLFF.

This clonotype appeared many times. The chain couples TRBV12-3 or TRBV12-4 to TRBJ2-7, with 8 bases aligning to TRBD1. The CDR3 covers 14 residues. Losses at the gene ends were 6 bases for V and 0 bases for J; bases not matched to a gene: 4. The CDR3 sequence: CASRAGTGSYEQYF. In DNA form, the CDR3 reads TGTGCCAGCAGGGCCGGGACAGGCTCCTACGAGCAGTACTTC.

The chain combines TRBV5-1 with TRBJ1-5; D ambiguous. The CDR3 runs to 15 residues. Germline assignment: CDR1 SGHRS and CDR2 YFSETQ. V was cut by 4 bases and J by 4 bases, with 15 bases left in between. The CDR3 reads CASSPRAGPNQPQHF. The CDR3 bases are TGCGCCAGCAGCCCGAGGGCCGGACCTAATCAGCCCCAGCATTTT.

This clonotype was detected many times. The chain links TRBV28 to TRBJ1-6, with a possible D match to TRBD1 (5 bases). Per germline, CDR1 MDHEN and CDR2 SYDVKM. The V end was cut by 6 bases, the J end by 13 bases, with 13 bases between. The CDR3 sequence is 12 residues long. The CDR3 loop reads CASSPPRGPLHF. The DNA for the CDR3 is TGTGCCAGCAGCCCGCCGCGGGGGCCCCTCCACTTT.

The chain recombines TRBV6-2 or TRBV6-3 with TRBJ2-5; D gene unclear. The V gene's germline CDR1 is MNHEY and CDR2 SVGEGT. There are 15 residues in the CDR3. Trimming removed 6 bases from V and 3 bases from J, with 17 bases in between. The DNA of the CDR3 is TGTGCCAGCAGCAACAGTGTTGGCGGTAAAGAGACCCAGTACTTC. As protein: CASSNSVGGKETQYF.

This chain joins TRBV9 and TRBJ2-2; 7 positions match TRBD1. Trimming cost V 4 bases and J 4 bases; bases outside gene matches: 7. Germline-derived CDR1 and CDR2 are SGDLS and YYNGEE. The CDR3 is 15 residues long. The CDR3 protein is CASSTGVSGTGELFF. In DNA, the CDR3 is TGTGCCAGCAGCACAGGGGTGTCGGGCACCGGGGAGCTGTTTTTT.

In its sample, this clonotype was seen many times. CDR3 sequence (DNA): TGTGCCAGCAGTTTGATGGCTCAGCCCCAGCATTTT. The encoded protein is CASSLMAQPQHF. The chain is built from TRBV12-3 or TRBV12-4 and TRBJ1-5, with no clear D. The ends were cut back, 3 bases at V and 6 bases at J, with 6 bases in the middle. This CDR3 is 12 amino acids long.

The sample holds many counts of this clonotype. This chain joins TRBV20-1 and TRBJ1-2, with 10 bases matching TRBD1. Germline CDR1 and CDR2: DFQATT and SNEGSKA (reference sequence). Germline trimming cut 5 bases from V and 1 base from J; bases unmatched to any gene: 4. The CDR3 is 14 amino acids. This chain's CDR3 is CSALGQGDNYGYTF. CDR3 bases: TGCAGTGCTCTAGGACAGGGGGATAACTATGGCTACACCTTC.

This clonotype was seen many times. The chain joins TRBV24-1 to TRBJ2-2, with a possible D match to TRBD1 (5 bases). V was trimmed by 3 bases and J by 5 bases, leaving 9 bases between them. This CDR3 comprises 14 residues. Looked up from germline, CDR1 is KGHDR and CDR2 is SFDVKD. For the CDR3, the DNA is TGTGCCACCAGTGATCGACGACAGACCGGGGAGCTGTTTTTT. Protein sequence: CATSDRRQTGELFF.

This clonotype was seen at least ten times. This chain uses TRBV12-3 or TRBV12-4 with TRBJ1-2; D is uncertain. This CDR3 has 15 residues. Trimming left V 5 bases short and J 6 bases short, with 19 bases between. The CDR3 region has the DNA TGTGCCAGCAGTCCACCCCCGGGGTGGAGGGATGGCTACACCTTC. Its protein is CASSPPPGWRDGYTF.